This passage covers 8 T cell receptor beta chains from one sample sequenced in a study of cytomegalovirus exposure and HLA in healthy donors. PCR involved 60 Vbeta and 13 Jbeta primers. TCRdb keeps only in-frame clones here, not all; method: immunoSEQ multiplex PCR. The sample yields 150,000 to 200,000 clones, around 73% seen once. Sequences were obtained from PBMCs. The receptors here all came from a male donor in good health and CMV-seronegative.

The chain employs TRBV6-4 and TRBJ2-2; tentatively, D is TRBD1 (6 bases). Trimming shortened V by 5 bases and J by 6 bases, and 16 bases separated the two germline ends. Germline CDR1 MRHNA, CDR2 SNTAGT. The CDR3 runs 15 residues. The CDR3 region is CASSPLAGAAGELFF. The CDR3, as DNA: TGTGCCAGCAGTCCTCTCGCAGGGGCGGCCGGGGAGCTGTTTTTT.

This clone was counted only a few times. The chain employs TRBV30 and TRBJ2-3; D not resolved. The CDR3 is made up of 16 amino acids. The ends were cut back, 0 bases at V and 3 bases at J, with 16 bases in the middle. Per the germline V gene, CDR1 is GTSNPN and CDR2 is SVGIG (reference sequence). The CDR3 region has the DNA TGTGCCTGGAGTGTTTTTATCCCTCAAGAGACAGATACGCAGTATTTT. Amino acids: CAWSVFIPQETDTQYF.

This chain uses TRBV29-1 with TRBJ1-2; TRBD1 matches at 7 bases. Germline V gene sequence: CDR1 SQVTM, CDR2 ANQGSEA. CDR3 length: 16 amino acids. The V and J ends lost 1 base and 2 bases, in that order; junction bases with no gene match: 10. In DNA form, the CDR3 reads TGCAGCGTTGAAGGAGCTGCGGGACAGAGGAACTATGGCTACACCTTC. It is translated as CSVEGAAGQRNYGYTF.

The V call is TRBV19, the J call TRBJ1-1; 8 nucleotides agree with TRBD1. Germline V lookup: CDR1 LNHDA, CDR2 SQIVND (reference sequence). The J segment lost 5 bases and the V segment lost 4 bases, leaving 6 bases of the junction unmatched. This CDR3 region has 14 residues. The CDR3 region is CASSTGGRGTEAFF. CDR3 DNA: TGTGCCAGTAGTACAGGGGGCAGGGGAACTGAAGCTTTCTTT.

The V gene is TRBV2, the J gene TRBJ1-5; 10 nucleotides align to TRBD1. V was clipped by 5 bases and J by 3 bases; unmatched bases: 13. The CDR3 loop spans 18 amino acids. Germline CDR1 is SNHLY and CDR2 is FYNNEI. The DNA for the CDR3 is TGTGCCAGCAGTACGGGACAGGGGCGGAAGATAAACAATCAGCCCCAGCATTTT. Encoded protein: CASSTGQGRKINNQPQHF.

The V gene is TRBV27, the J gene TRBJ1-1; TRBD1 might be the D (5 bases). Germline lookup yields CDR1 MNHEY and CDR2 SMNVEV (reference sequence). The CDR3 is made up of 14 amino acids. Trimming shortened V by 3 bases and J by 1 base, and 9 bases separated the two germline ends. The DNA of the CDR3 is TGTGCCAGCAGTTTGAGTAGGGGGAACACTGAAGCTTTCTTT. This translates into CASSLSRGNTEAFF.

The V gene is TRBV6-6, the J gene TRBJ1-5; no firm D call. Germline CDR1 and CDR2: MNHNY and SVGAGI (reference sequence). V lost 7 bases and J lost 0, with 16 bases in between. This CDR3 is built from 16 residues. Written as DNA, the CDR3 is TGTGCCAGCACCCCCCGGGCAGACTATAGCAATCAGCCCCAGCATTTT. Protein: CASTPRADYSNQPQHF.

Regarding this clone: Relative to the germline gene, one junction end is altered; a read error may explain this. This same CDR3 is encoded by further DNA sequences in the sample. This chain joins TRBV7-2 and TRBJ1-4; D is unclear. The CDR3 runs 15 residues. Germline CDR1 and CDR2: SGHTA and FQGNSA. The DNA of the CDR3 is TGCGCCAGCAGCTTTTCCGGGATAGCTAATGAAAAACTGTTTTTT. Protein product: CASSFSGIANEKLFF.